This T cell receptor beta chain comes out of a study of blood T cell repertoires in COVID-19. Germline loops: CDR1 MNHNY, CDR2 SVGAGI (reference sequence). J was trimmed by 2 bases and V by 6 bases; bases with no gene match: 3. The CDR3 has 14 amino acids. The study assigned cohorts using participant-reported clinical history. The protocol was immunoSEQ multiplex PCR, while the TCRdb copy is restricted to in-frame clones and leaves out a portion. The sample lists a few hundred thousand clones, 70% to 90% occurring once. Sample: PBMCs or T cells enriched from blood (not recorded which). The chain carries TRBV6-6 and TRBJ2-7; TRBD1 matches 11 bases. This clonotype was sampled from a woman aged 60-70 years who had recovered from COVID-19. The CDR3 sequence: CASRTGQGAYEQYF. CDR3 DNA sequence: TGTGCCAGCAGAACGGGACAGGGGGCCTACGAGCAGTACTTC.